Listed below are T cell receptor beta chains from one sample, sequenced in a study. One entry per CDR3 protein, called by TCRdb with MiXCR from the 5' RACE reads. The data show about 59,000 distinct CDR3 sequences, around 21% seen once. Sequencing was carried out using tumor-infiltrating Tregs sorted from the breast tumor. Every receptor here comes from a female donor with breast cancer. The conserved cysteine and the conserved F or W are not part of the CDR3 here. The size entry is marked missing in some rows and otherwise reads once, few, many or a size class.

cdr3_length | v_call | clone_size | cdr3_aa
12 | TRBV14 | NA | ASIQSTGTRTQY
16 | TRBV9 | few | ASSPRQGGLSGANVLT
14 | TRBV27 | NA | ASSSGRSRTGTEAF
12 | TRBV20-1 | NA | SGSSGSISYEQY
12 | TRBV9 | many | ASSPLTGRTEAF
13 | TRBV7-8 | few | ASSPIRGGNSPLH
13 | TRBV10-3 | NA | AIRGTSFSTDTRY
11 | TRBV6-6 | many | ASSSGGLEKLF
15 | TRBV4-3 | few | ASSYLLEGARGGEQF
13 | TRBV6-5 | many | ASSYSRAHNSPLH
12 | TRBV7-7 | few | ASTWQGFSYEQY
11 | TRBV5-6 | NA | ASSFQGTVPLH
11 | TRBV5-1 | NA | ASSLPGDNEQF
14 | TRBV23-1 | once | ASSQVPRNSYNEQF
11 | TRBV20-1 | NA | SGAGGSTDTQY
11 | TRBV20-1 | NA | SAREGADGELF
10 | TRBV6-1 | few | ASRDRRYEQY
12 | TRBV5-5 | many | ASSFRSLNTEAF
17 | TRBV4-3 | NA | ASSQEWASGRNSYNEQF
11 | TRBV29-1 | many | SVTGRDGREQY
10 | TRBV20-1 | NA | SARWTEHTQY
11 | TRBV9 | NA | ASSVQDTGELF
13 | TRBV5-1 | NA | ASSLAEGAGTEAF
14 | TRBV29-1 | NA | SVEDPPTAGDNEQF
14 | TRBV9 | NA | ASSVAGTGRFDEQF
11 | TRBV28 | NA | ASSDPGGYGYT
10 | TRBV6-2/TRBV6-3 | NA | ASSPTNNEQF
12 | TRBV20-1 | NA | SVSGQGASDTQY
11 | TRBV7-9 | few | ASSHLGRDTQY
12 | TRBV14 | few | ASSRTGGTSEQY
12 | TRBV7-7 | NA | ASSFSSRGETQY
13 | TRBV10-2 | NA | ASRPGIAGDYEQF
14 | TRBV6-1 | NA | ASSRRDTGRNQPQH
11 | TRBV7-7 | NA | ASSPFGADEAF
10 | TRBV28 | NA | ASSSIDTEAF
12 | TRBV29-1 | many | SVVTGASNQPQH
11 | TRBV6-5 | few | ASRQVNLYEQY
13 | TRBV7-2 | NA | ASSVTSGGAGELF
11 | TRBV29-1 | many | SVVHVGPDTQY
14 | TRBV5-1 | few | ASSWTRATSSYEQY
14 | TRBV28 | few | ASSLLYGAGNYEQY
12 | TRBV7-6 | NA | ASSFGSRTGELF
11 | TRBV29-1 | NA | SVVQGMGDTQY
12 | TRBV11-2 | NA | ASSLDVRAGELF
11 | TRBV5-5 | many | ASSFDIRNGYT
8 | TRBV20-1 | few | SATDYEQY
13 | TRBV20-1 | NA | SASFLGSSGNTIY
16 | TRBV5-1 | NA | ASSIWTSSGATNEKLF
14 | TRBV6-4 | medium-sized | ASSAEDRGVSNEQF
9 | TRBV2 | few | ASRGIGELF
9 | TRBV11-2 | many | ASSLWETQY
13 | TRBV7-9 | NA | ASSLVGGVGQPQH
17 | TRBV2 | NA | ASIEGEGHVPFGNQPRH
13 | TRBV15 | NA | ATSRGPGHTDTQY
11 | TRBV18 | many | ASSPRPADGYT
13 | TRBV6-5 | many | ASRNRGRSVGEQF
8 | TRBV7-3 | NA | ASSPGAQN
14 | TRBV5-1 | few | ASSLPPLAGGGELF
9 | TRBV7-2 | many | ASSLLDGYT
14 | TRBV7-2 | NA | ASSPQALAGGNEQL